Listed here are 32 T cell receptor beta chains from one sample, sequenced in a study of blood T cell repertoires in COVID-19. Some clones are missing from TCRdb's copy, which holds only in-frame ones; the method was immunoSEQ multiplex PCR. The profile shows some 300,000 clones, 88% of them singletons. The sample comprised PBMCs or T cells enriched from blood (not recorded which). Every receptor here comes from an older woman in a cohort exposed to, infected with or recovered from COVID-19 (not recorded which).

The V gene is TRBV28, the J gene TRBJ1-1; tentative D call: TRBD1 (5 bases). Trimming cost V 2 bases and J 0 bases, with 10 bases left between them. The CDR3 totals 15 residues. Germline V gives CDR1 MDHEN, CDR2 SYDVKM. The CDR3 DNA is TGTGCCAGCAGTTTACCCCCGGGGGTGAACACTGAAGCTTTCTTT. The encoded protein is CASSLPPGVNTEAFF.

This clone occurred once. The J gene is TRBJ1-6, the V gene TRBV5-6, with TRBD1 identical over 8 bases. Germline loops: CDR1 SGHDT, CDR2 YYEEEE. The CDR3 has 17 residues. The ends lost 6 bases at V and 0 bases at J; junction bases unmatched: 8. The CDR3 spells CASTYRGASSYNSPLHF. In DNA form, the CDR3 reads TGTGCCAGCACCTACAGGGGGGCTAGCTCCTATAATTCACCCCTCCACTTT.

J is TRBJ2-7 and V is TRBV18; D remains ambiguous. This CDR3 comprises 11 residues. CDR1 and CDR2 (germline): KGHSH, LQKENI. V was clipped by 6 bases and J by 0 bases, with 3 bases between them. CDR3 coding DNA: TGTGCCAGCTCCCACTCCTACGAGCAGTACTTC. Translated: CASSHSYEQYF.

Points on this clone: Other DNA sequences within the sample encode an identical CDR3. V usage is TRBV19 and J usage is TRBJ1-5; D might be TRBD1 (6 bases). Germline V gene lookup returns CDR1 LNHDA and CDR2 SQIVND (reference sequence). The CDR3 is 14 residues long. Trimming removed 5 bases at V and 0 bases at J, with 8 bases between. The CDR3 bases are TGTGCCAGTAGTCGACAGGATAGCAATCAGCCCCAGCATTTT. Translating it yields CASSRQDSNQPQHF.

The chain carries TRBV5-1 and TRBJ2-3; 8 nucleotides align to TRBD1. There are 15 residues in the CDR3. Trimming took 6 bases from V and 2 from J; bases not matched to a gene: 8. Germline-derived CDR1 and CDR2 are SGHRS and YFSETQ. CDR3 sequence (DNA): TGCGCCAGCACCTATCGGGACAGGTCCACAGATACGCAGTATTTT. Amino acids: CASTYRDRSTDTQYF.

This chain connects TRBV29-1 to TRBJ2-7; TRBD1 matches 9 bases. Germline V gene data show CDR1 as SQVTM and CDR2 as ANQGSEA. V trimming: 4 bases; J trimming: 0 bases; junction bases outside the gene matches: 1. The CDR3 is 13 amino acids. The CDR3 is CSVGQGGSYEQYF. CDR3 nucleotides: TGCAGCGTTGGACAGGGGGGCTCCTACGAGCAGTACTTC.

This sequence joins TRBV3-1 (or the pseudogene TRBV3-2) and TRBJ1-1; D call uncertain. V lost 0 bases and J 0 bases, leaving 8 bases between the germline ends. Per germline, CDR1 LGHDT and CDR2 YNNKEL (reference sequence). The CDR3 consists of 15 residues. In DNA form, the CDR3 reads TGTGCCAGCAGCCAAGACCCGGGGATGAACACTGAAGCTTTCTTT. Its translation: CASSQDPGMNTEAFF.

The gene calls are TRBV7-2 and TRBJ2-3, with TRBD1 matching 8 bases. Unmatched junction bases numbered 5, after V lost 5 bases and J lost 4 bases. Looked up from germline, CDR1 is SGHTA and CDR2 is FQGNSA. The CDR3 runs 14 residues. CDR3 sequence reads: CASSPRTGSDTQYF. CDR3 DNA: TGTGCCAGCAGCCCACGGACAGGGTCAGATACGCAGTATTTT.

This chain connects TRBV2 to TRBJ2-7; the match to TRBD1 covers 9 bases. After removal of 9 bases from V and 3 bases from J, the junction contained 6 bases not matched to a gene. The CDR3 has 13 residues. Per germline, CDR1 SNHLY and CDR2 FYNNEI. The CDR3 sequence is CASLTGGGYEQYF. The CDR3 DNA sequence: TGTGCCAGTTTGACAGGGGGAGGCTACGAGCAGTACTTC.

V is TRBV7-2 and J is TRBJ2-7, with 12 bases matching TRBD1. CDR3 length: 16 residues. Germline CDR1 SGHTA, CDR2 FQGNSA. V shed 1 base and J 6 bases; nucleotides not matched to a gene: 7. The CDR3 loop reads CASSLGGTGGHREQYF. The DNA for the CDR3 is TGTGCCAGCAGCTTAGGGGGGACAGGGGGCCATCGCGAGCAGTACTTC.

The chain is built from TRBV4-3 and TRBJ2-1, with 13 bases matching TRBD2. There are 16 residues in the CDR3. Germline lookup yields CDR1 LGHNA and CDR2 YSLEER. Losses at the gene ends were 3 bases for V and 5 bases for J; bases not matched to a gene: 4. The DNA of the CDR3 is TGCGCCAGCAGCCAGGAAGGACTAGCGGGAGACAATGAGCAGTTCTTC. It is translated as CASSQEGLAGDNEQFF.

This sequence joins TRBV4-3 and TRBJ1-6, with 8 bases identical to TRBD1. The germline gives CDR1 LGHNA, CDR2 YSLEER. J was trimmed by 7 bases and V by 2 bases; bases with no gene match: 7. The CDR3 loop spans 16 amino acids. The DNA for the CDR3 is TGCGCCAGCAGCCAATCTGCCAGGGGGCCAAATTCACCCCTCCACTTT. Translated: CASSQSARGPNSPLHF.

The genes are TRBV4-1 and TRBJ2-5; TRBD2 aligns across 13 bases. Trimming took 0 bases from V and 10 from J; bases not matched to a gene: 5. The length of the CDR3 is 15 residues. Germline V lookup: CDR1 MGHRA, CDR2 YSYEKL. Written as DNA, the CDR3 is TGCGCCAGCAGCCAAGAATGGACTAGCGGGAGAGGCCAGTACTTC. Its translation: CASSQEWTSGRGQYF.

The CDR3 DNA follows: TGTGCCAGCAGCCGCATGGGGAGTGGCACAGATACGCAGTATTTT. This encodes CASSRMGSGTDTQYF. V is TRBV7-2 and J is TRBJ2-3; possibly TRBD2 for D (5 bases). Trimming removed 5 bases at V and 1 base at J, with 13 bases between. Germline V gene data show CDR1 as SGHTA and CDR2 as FQGNSA. The CDR3 consists of 15 residues.

As for this clone: This specimen includes other DNA sequences encoding the same CDR3. The genes are TRBV18 and TRBJ2-1; 15 nucleotides line up with TRBD2. The V gene end was trimmed by 3 bases and the J gene end by 8 bases; junction bases not matched to a gene: 2. This CDR3 comprises 15 residues. CDR1 and CDR2 from the germline V gene are KGHSH and LQKENI. CDR3 residues: CASSPGLAGGDEQFF. The CDR3, as DNA: TGTGCCAGCTCACCGGGACTAGCGGGAGGCGATGAGCAGTTCTTC.

This CDR3 reads CASRVTSGRGRQYF. The CDR3 DNA reads as TGTGCCAGCCGGGTGACTAGCGGGAGGGGGCGGCAGTACTTC. The J gene is TRBJ2-7, the V gene TRBV2; 14 bases are shared with TRBD2. V gave up 8 bases and J gave up 9 bases; unmatched junction bases: 9. The CDR3 is made up of 14 amino acids. Germline CDR1 is SNHLY and CDR2 is FYNNEI.

The chain recombines TRBV21-1 with TRBJ2-7; TRBD1 is the table's D call, not checked against the DNA. TRBV21-1 is an annotated pseudogene. This CDR3 spans 16 amino acids. The CDR3 nucleotides read TGTGCCAGCAGCAAGGGGCCCCCAGGGGACAAGGGCGAGCAGTACTTC. It specifies CASSKGPPGDKGEQYF.

This chain links TRBV4-1 with TRBJ2-5; 9 bases are shared with TRBD1. This CDR3 comprises 17 residues. Germline CDR1 and CDR2: MGHRA and YSYEKL. The J segment lost 4 bases and the V segment lost 0 bases, leaving 9 bases of the junction unmatched. As DNA, the CDR3 is TGCGCCAGCAGCCAAGACCTAGGGACAGGGCATCGAGAGACCCAGTACTTC. Its translation: CASSQDLGTGHRETQYF.

The chain employs TRBV29-1 and TRBJ2-4, with D possibly matching TRBD1 (5 bases). Germline CDR1 and CDR2: SQVTM and ANQGSEA. V lost 6 bases and J lost 8, with 17 bases in between. CDR3 length: 13 residues. CDR3 DNA sequence: TGCAGCGTCTTAAGGGGCACACAGGACATTCAGTACTTC. Translated, it gives CSVLRGTQDIQYF.

The chain carries TRBV10-3 and TRBJ2-7; 8 nucleotides agree with TRBD2. V was pared by 0 bases and J by 6 bases, with 10 bases of the junction left unmatched. The CDR3 runs to 16 residues. The V gene's germline CDR1 is ENHRY and CDR2 SYGVKD. The CDR3 spells CAISESRGTSLSEQYF. CDR3 sequence (DNA): TGTGCCATCAGTGAGTCTCGCGGGACTAGTCTTTCCGAGCAGTACTTC.

The gene calls are TRBV5-1 and TRBJ2-1; D gene unclear. V dropped 7 bases and J dropped 7 bases, with 9 bases sitting between them. Germline V lookup: CDR1 SGHRS, CDR2 YFSETQ. The CDR3 runs 11 residues. DNA for the CDR3: TGCGCCAGCTCGGCCGGGAATGAGCAGTTCTTC. It is translated as CASSAGNEQFF. The full variable domain, completed using reference TRBV5-1 and TRBJ2-1, is KAGVTQTPRYLIKTRGQQVTLSCSPISGHRSVSWYQQTPGQGLQFLFEYFSETQRNKGNFPGRFSGRQFSNSRSEMNVSTLELGDSALYLCASSAGNEQFFGPGTRLTVL.

This chain uses TRBV3-1 (or the pseudogene TRBV3-2) with TRBJ2-1, with 15 bases lining up with TRBD2. From germline, CDR1 is LGHDT and CDR2 YNNKEL (reference sequence). The CDR3 spans 18 residues. Unmatched junction bases numbered 10, after V lost 1 base and J lost 9 bases. DNA of the CDR3: TGTGCCAGCAGCCAAGGTTCCGGGACTAGCGGGAGGATGGGTGAGCAGTTCTTC. Translation gives CASSQGSGTSGRMGEQFF.

This chain connects TRBV29-1 to TRBJ2-3, with D perhaps TRBD1 (6 bases). The CDR3 sequence is 12 residues long. In germline, CDR1 is SQVTM, CDR2 ANQGSEA. The V gene lost 7 bases and the J gene lost 3 bases, with 11 bases spanning the gap. CDR3 sequence reads: CSGKTGTDTQYF. As DNA, the CDR3 is TGCAGCGGAAAAACAGGGACAGATACGCAGTATTTT.

The chain recombines TRBV5-1 with TRBJ2-1; no clear D gene. Germline CDR1 SGHRS, CDR2 YFSETQ. V was cut by 4 bases and J by 9 bases, with 17 bases left in between. CDR3 length: 14 amino acids. The CDR3 DNA sequence: TGCGCCAGCAGCGCCCCGTTTATTCCCAGTGAGCAGTTCTTC. It specifies CASSAPFIPSEQFF.

This chain uses TRBV2 with TRBJ1-3; a possible D gene is TRBD1 (5 bases). V gave up 6 bases and J gave up 5 bases, with 14 bases separating them. The germline V gene encodes CDR1 SNHLY and CDR2 FYNNEI. This CDR3 is 14 amino acids long. The CDR3 region has the DNA TGTGCCAGCAGGGGCGGGGCGGATCGAAACACCATATATTTT. It codes for CASRGGADRNTIYF.

This clone came up a few times. Germline is not matched at one junction end, which may reflect a read error. The V gene is TRBV30, the J gene TRBJ2-1, with TRBD2 identical over 8 bases. Per germline, CDR1 GTSNPN and CDR2 SVGIG (reference sequence). There are 11 residues in the CDR3. CDR3 bases: TGTGCCTGTACCGGGAGGGGTTTTCGGATCTTC. Amino acids: CACTGRGFRIF.

The table lists this clone with a count of one. This rearrangement joins TRBV14 to TRBJ2-7, with a possible D match to TRBD2 (5 bases). The germline V gene has CDR1 SGHDN and CDR2 FVKESK. The V gene lost 4 bases and the J gene lost 0 bases, with 10 bases spanning the gap. This CDR3 contains 14 residues. This chain's CDR3 is CASSPLGLSYEQYF. The CDR3 coding sequence is TGTGCCAGCAGCCCCCTCGGACTCTCCTACGAGCAGTACTTC.

The chain couples TRBV5-4 to TRBJ2-7; D gene unclear. The CDR3 is made up of 14 amino acids. CDR1 SGHNT and CDR2 YYREEE come from the germline V gene (reference sequence). Trimming pared 4 bases from V and 0 bases from J, leaving 11 bases between. CDR3 sequence reads: CASSPDPGSYEQYF. CDR3 in DNA: TGTGCCAGCAGCCCTGACCCGGGCTCCTACGAGCAGTACTTC.

The chain recombines TRBV28 with TRBJ1-5; 9 bases are a match to TRBD1. The CDR3 runs to 17 residues. With 4 bases clipped from V and 0 bases from J, the junction kept 7 bases outside the gene matches. Germline V lookup: CDR1 MDHEN, CDR2 SYDVKM. The CDR3 DNA reads TGTGCCAGCAGTTGGGACAGGGAGAGGGCTAGCAATCAGCCCCAGCATTTT. The encoded protein is CASSWDRERASNQPQHF.

As concerns this clone: This sample also contains other DNA sequences that code for the same CDR3. The chain joins TRBV7-2 to TRBJ2-7; D not resolved. Germline V gives CDR1 SGHTA, CDR2 FQGNSA. The CDR3 has 14 amino acids. V was cut by 3 bases and J by 0 bases, with 9 bases left in between. The CDR3 loop reads CASSFGGSSYEQYF. The DNA for the CDR3 is TGTGCCAGCAGCTTTGGTGGTAGCTCCTACGAGCAGTACTTC.

J is TRBJ2-5 and V is TRBV28; TRBD2 might be the D (6 bases). The CDR3 length is 16 residues. Germline CDR1 reads MDHEN; CDR2 reads SYDVKM. Trimming cost V 3 bases and J 6 bases, with 20 bases left between them. The chain's CDR3 is CASSFSGRQGQQTQYF. The DNA for the CDR3 is TGTGCCAGCAGTTTTAGCGGCCGCCAGGGTCAACAGACCCAGTACTTC.

The rearrangement links TRBV6-5 to TRBJ2-7; 12 bases agree with TRBD1. CDR1 is MNHEY, CDR2 SVGAGI, per germline. The CDR3 spans 15 residues. J was trimmed by 3 bases and V by 2 bases; bases with no gene match: 2. CDR3 loop: CASSYRDRGHYEQYF. CDR3 nucleotide sequence: TGTGCCAGCAGTTACCGGGACAGGGGGCACTACGAGCAGTACTTC.